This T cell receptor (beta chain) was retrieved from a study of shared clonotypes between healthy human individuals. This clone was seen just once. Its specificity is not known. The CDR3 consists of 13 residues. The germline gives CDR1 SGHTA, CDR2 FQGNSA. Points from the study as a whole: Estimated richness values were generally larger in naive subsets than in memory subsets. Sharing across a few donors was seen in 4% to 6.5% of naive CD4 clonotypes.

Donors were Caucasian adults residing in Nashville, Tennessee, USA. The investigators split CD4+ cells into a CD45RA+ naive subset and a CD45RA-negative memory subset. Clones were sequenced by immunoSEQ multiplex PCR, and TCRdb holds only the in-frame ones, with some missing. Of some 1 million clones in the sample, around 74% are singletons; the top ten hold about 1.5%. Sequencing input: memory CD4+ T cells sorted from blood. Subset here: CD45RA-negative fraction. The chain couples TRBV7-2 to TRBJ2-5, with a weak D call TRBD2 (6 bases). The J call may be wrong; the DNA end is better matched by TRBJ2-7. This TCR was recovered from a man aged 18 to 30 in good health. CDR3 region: CASSRSGPYEQYF. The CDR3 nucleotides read TGTGCCAGCAGCCGTAGCGGACCCTACGAGCAGTACTTC.